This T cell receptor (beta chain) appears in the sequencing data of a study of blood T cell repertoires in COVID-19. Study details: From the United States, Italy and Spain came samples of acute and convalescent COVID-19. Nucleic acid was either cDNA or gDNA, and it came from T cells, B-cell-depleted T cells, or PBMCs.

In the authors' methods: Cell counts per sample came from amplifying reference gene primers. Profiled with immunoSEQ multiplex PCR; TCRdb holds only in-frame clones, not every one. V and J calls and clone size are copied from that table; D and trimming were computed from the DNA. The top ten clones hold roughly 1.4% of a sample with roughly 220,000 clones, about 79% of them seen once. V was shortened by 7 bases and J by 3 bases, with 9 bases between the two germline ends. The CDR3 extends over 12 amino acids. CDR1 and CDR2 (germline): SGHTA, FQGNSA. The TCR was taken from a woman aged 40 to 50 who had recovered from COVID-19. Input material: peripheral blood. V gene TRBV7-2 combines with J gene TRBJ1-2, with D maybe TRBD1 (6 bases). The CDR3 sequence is CASTSGDYGYTF. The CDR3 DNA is TGTGCCAGCACTTCAGGGGACTATGGCTACACCTTC.